This T cell receptor beta chain was retrieved from a study of T cell repertoires in cytomegalovirus infection. Overall study: CMV epitopes that were recently identified and HLA-C-restricted were used alongside well-studied HLA-B-restricted ones. Shared public TCR beta signatures pointed to both CMV infection and a matching HLA type.

Trimming pared 6 bases from V and 0 bases from J, leaving 15 bases between. The CDR3 extends over 15 amino acids. CDR1 and CDR2 from the germline V gene are DFQATT and SNEGSKA (reference sequence). TCRdb used MiXCR to reprocess the reads, holding one entry per CDR3 protein. There are around 300,000 distinct CDR3 sequences in the sample; approximately 25% occur only once, and roughly 15% lies in the top ten. Study results and caveats: Ex vivo, HLA-C-restricted CMV-specific TCR beta clonotypes prevailed over the rest of the response.

This clonotype was found a few times. As yet, its antigen is unknown. This TCR came from a human donor in good health (CMV status not recorded). Some clones in this sample may be carry-over from other donors' samples. Sequences were derived from cultured PBMCs, sampled from culture after CMV antigen stimulation. The chain joins TRBV20-1 to TRBJ2-1, with D uncertain. DNA of the CDR3: TGCAGTGCCGGGCGGCCCGTGAGCTCCTACAATGAGCAGTTCTTC. Amino acids: CSAGRPVSSYNEQFF.